This T cell receptor (beta chain) derives from a study of shared clonotypes between healthy human individuals (dated by TCRdb to the early 2020s). About the study as a whole: A few men and a couple of women, aged 18 to 49 years, made up the cohort. To estimate repertoire size and how much clonotypes are shared between individuals, the study performed deep sequencing of blood TCR repertoires from a handful of healthy adults. Each donor's leukapheresis produced roughly between roughly 0.85 and 9 billion PBMCs. For each donor, three plates each were used for CD4 naive and CD4 memory, two plates were used for CD8 naive, and one plate was used for CD8 memory. To increase sequencing depth and limit assay-specific biases, different laboratories used diverse techniques to prepare libraries and sequence TCR repertoires. The paper as a whole reports these results and caveats: Larger estimated clonotype richness was generally found for naive subsets than for memory subsets. Even with the large sequencing depth, rarefaction of the sorted-subset datasets indicated that sequencing was incomplete. Sampling was restricted to blood, and TCR repertoires in tissue are likely to differ from TCR repertoires in blood. Because the study included a small number of donors, the genetic and exposure-history diversity represented was limited. Across a few donors, about 5.2% of naive CD4, approximately 3.5% of naive CD8, about 2.3% of memory CD4, and approximately 0.4% of memory CD8 clonotypes were shared. Pairwise subsampling indicated that sequencing depth was expected to affect the degree of clonotype sharing among donors. Clonotypes shared by all four sorted-subset donors showed higher generation probabilities than non-shared clonotypes.

Note on this clone: It lacks a known antigen. Nothing much larger sits one base from this clone, and base qualities are not available.

Measured from the cysteine to the phenylalanine, the CDR3 is 14 residues long. The retained sequence is limited to the CDR3, 42 bases, with the frame set at the first base. CDR1 and CDR2, looked up from the germline V gene, are MNHEY and SVGAGI. Clipping removes 3 bases from V and 4 bases from J, with 5 as the unmatched junction base count. CD8 naive samples consisted of CD45RO-negative cells that were positively selected for CCR7, yielding a CD45RA+CCR7+ population without TemRA cells. Healthy HIV-negative adults with no recently reported acute infections or vaccinations were included as donors. Every donor was a Caucasian adult residing in Nashville, Tennessee, USA. After blood collection by leukapheresis, PBMCs were isolated using Ficoll-Histopaque density gradient centrifugation and then cryopreserved in the vapor phase of liquid nitrogen. Analytical flow cytometry was used to check the purity and quantity of each magnetically sorted T cell population. Genomic DNA was isolated from each sorted fraction and quantified by UV absorbance on a Nanodrop 2000c.

Using the deep immunoSEQ assay, TCR CDR3 regions were amplified from genomic DNA by multiplex PCR. Extracted genomic DNA from each cell subset was distributed evenly across all wells of several immunoSEQ 96-well plates, and each plate was treated as a replicate. For sorted subsets, about 210 ng of genomic DNA, equivalent to around 31,000 T cell genomes, went into each replicate PCR. Purified libraries were quantified with a Qubit 3.0 fluorometer, sized on a Bioanalyzer 2100, and re-quantified with the KAPA Library Quantification kit. A separate single-read 150-cycle Illumina NextSeq 550 flow cell was used to sequence each immunoSEQ 96-well plate. For the original study's pipeline: The immunoSEQ output contained only junctional sequences without quality scores, so filtering could not match that applied to full-length reads. Sequences were annotated with PyIR, a Python wrapper for IgBLAST v1.9, using IMGT germline references to assign V/J genes and CDR3. Reads were removed for weak V/J assignments (E-value above 1e-6), missing CDR3, stop codons, out-of-frame junctions, or ambiguous translated residues. V3J clonotypes were defined by identical inferred V gene, J gene, and CDR3 amino acid sequence. Percentage overlap between repertoires was computed as shared unique clonotypes divided by the size of the smaller repertoire. Richness of each repertoire was evaluated using RTK rarefaction, the Chao1 estimator, and Recon v2.1 estimates of unobserved clonotypes. Generation probabilities were computed with OLGA for all TCRbeta clonotypes obtained by the gDNA method from four donors. Held by TCRdb, this immuneACCESS table contains in-frame sequences only and omits some clones. Under half of the omission traces to an unresolved V gene where checked; the cause of the rest is unknown. Clone size and V and J calls were adopted from that table, with D and trimming inferred from the DNA. In all, the sample holds about 680,000 clones, and 90% to 95% of those were seen once. Approximately 24% of the sample rests with the top ten.

The rearranged chain carries TRBV6-5 and TRBJ1-2, with TRBD1 matching 7 junction bases. Material: naive CD8+ T cells sorted from blood. The intended sense of this specimen's cell subset or site label: CD45RA+CCR7+. This receptor was identified in a man younger than 45 in good health. The DNA sequence is given as TGTGCCAGCAGTTATGCGACAGGGTTCTATGGCTACACCTTC. It encodes CASSYATGFYGYTF.